This T cell receptor (beta chain) was captured in a study of OX40 agonist ivuxolimab in advanced cancers. Study in general: Given to patients was ivuxolimab, an agonistic anti-OX40 (CD134) antibody. Study results and caveats: On average, CD8+ T cells showed a greater number of expanded clones than CD4+.

Generated by immunoSEQ multiplex PCR, the TCRdb table keeps only in-frame clones and is missing some. The table has almost 65,000 clones, 65% to 90% seen once. This clone was seen only once. The antigen remains undetermined. Source: CD4+ or CD8+ T cells sorted from blood, taken in a trial of the OX40 agonist ivuxolimab. The sequence derives from an adult with an advanced solid tumor such as melanoma, head and neck, liver or kidney cancer.

CDR3 in amino acids: CASSLLGTQGTEAFF. CDR3 nucleotide sequence: TGTGCCAGCAGCCTCCTGGGGACTCAGGGCACTGAAGCTTTCTTT. V usage is TRBV14 and J usage is TRBJ1-1, with a tentative D call TRBD1 (5 bases). Germline CDR1 and CDR2: SGHDN and FVKESK. The CDR3 loop spans 15 amino acids. The germline V and J ends were trimmed by 4 bases and 4 bases, with 16 bases remaining between them.